Listed below are T cell receptor beta chains from one sample, sequenced in a study of blood T cell repertoires in COVID-19. Only in-frame clones appear in the TCRdb table, and some are missing; sequencing was by immunoSEQ multiplex PCR. The sample has over 50,000 clones, approximately 80% seen once; the top ten hold 3.5% to 4%. Sequenced material: PBMCs or T cells enriched from blood (not recorded which). The receptors were sampled from a woman between 40 and 55 years old with acute COVID-19. The CDR3 runs from the conserved cysteine through the conserved F or W. The order of the fields is CDR3 protein, CDR3 DNA, V gene, J gene, clone size, D gene. A D gene is named only where the DNA matches it firmly. The size of a clone is reported for some rows only, either as once, few or many, or as a class for expanded clones.

CDR3 protein: CASSLGRARGSEQFF; CDR3 DNA: TGTGCCAGCAGCTTAGGACGGGCAAGGGGCAGTGAGCAGTTCTTC; V gene: TRBV11-2; J gene: TRBJ2-1; clone size: -; D gene: -
CDR3 protein: CASSFHRVGPEAFF; CDR3 DNA: TGTGCCAGCAGTTTTCACAGGGTGGGACCTGAAGCTTTCTTT; V gene: TRBV28; J gene: TRBJ1-1; clone size: -; D gene: -
CDR3 protein: CSGGVRTGSSGAYNEQFF; CDR3 DNA: TGCAGCGGCGGAGTCCGGACAGGGTCATCGGGGGCCTACAATGAGCAGTTCTTC; V gene: TRBV29-1; J gene: TRBJ2-1; clone size: -; D gene: TRBD1
CDR3 protein: CAISGGDPEAFF; CDR3 DNA: TGTGCCATCAGTGGCGGGGATCCTGAAGCTTTCTTT; V gene: TRBV10-3; J gene: TRBJ1-1; clone size: -; D gene: -
CDR3 protein: CASSILWTSGNLRYEQYF; CDR3 DNA: TGTGCCAGTAGTATCTTATGGACTAGCGGGAATCTTCGGTACGAGCAGTACTTC; V gene: TRBV19; J gene: TRBJ2-7; clone size: -; D gene: TRBD2
CDR3 protein: CASRDSSGTDTQYF; CDR3 DNA: TGTGCCAGCAGGGACAGTAGCGGCACAGATACGCAGTATTTT; V gene: TRBV28; J gene: TRBJ2-3; clone size: -; D gene: -
CDR3 protein: CASSLAGGTTDTQYF; CDR3 DNA: TGTGCCAGCAGCCTAGCGGGAGGGACCACAGATACGCAGTATTTT; V gene: TRBV3-1/TRBV3-2; J gene: TRBJ2-3; clone size: once; D gene: TRBD2
CDR3 protein: CASSPGLAGANEQFF; CDR3 DNA: TGTGCCAGCAGCCCGGGACTAGCGGGAGCCAATGAGCAGTTCTTC; V gene: TRBV7-3; J gene: TRBJ2-1; clone size: -; D gene: TRBD2
CDR3 protein: CASSSQSGGRETQYF; CDR3 DNA: TGCGCCAGCAGCTCTCAATCAGGGGGGAGGGAGACCCAGTACTTC; V gene: TRBV5-1; J gene: TRBJ2-5; clone size: -; D gene: -
CDR3 protein: CASSATSSAYEQYF; CDR3 DNA: TGTGCCAGTAGTGCGACTAGCAGTGCCTACGAGCAGTACTTC; V gene: TRBV19; J gene: TRBJ2-7; clone size: few; D gene: TRBD2
CDR3 protein: CASSLANSDYGYTF; CDR3 DNA: TGCGCCAGCAGCTTGGCAAACTCGGACTATGGCTACACCTTC; V gene: TRBV5-1; J gene: TRBJ1-2; clone size: few; D gene: -